Listed below are T cell receptor beta chains from one sample, sequenced in a study of control samples from healthy donors and cancer patients. Sequenced by immunoSEQ multiplex PCR; TCRdb stores in-frame clones only, minus some. The sample yields some 160,000 clones, roughly 89% seen once. The sample comprised blood. The receptors come from a man younger than 45 in good health. CDR3s include the opening cysteine and the closing phenylalanine or tryptophan. D genes are given only for firm matches. Clone size, where shown, is once, few, many, or a class for clones that have expanded.

size	V	J	D	length	CDR3	DNA
.	TRBV7-2	TRBJ1-2	TRBD1	15	CASSEEQGAFYGYTF	TGTGCCAGCAGCGAAGAACAGGGGGCCTTTTATGGCTACACCTTC
.	TRBV7-9	TRBJ2-7	TRBD1	14	CASSRDRESYEQYF	TGTGCCAGCAGCCGGGACAGGGAGTCCTACGAGCAGTACTTC
.	TRBV12-5	TRBJ1-1	.	13	CASGTALNTEAFF	TGTGCTAGTGGTACAGCGTTAAACACTGAAGCTTTCTTT
.	TRBV6-6	TRBJ1-1	.	16	CASSYSKGVRGTEAFF	TGTGCCAGCAGTTACTCGAAGGGGGTGCGGGGCACTGAAGCTTTCTTT
.	TRBV5-1	TRBJ2-4	.	14	CASSLGPLGNIQYF	TGCGCCAGCAGCTTGGGTCCCCTCGGAAACATTCAGTACTTC
.	TRBV7-8	TRBJ2-7	.	13	CASSSRGGREQYF	TGTGCCAGCAGCTCCAGGGGAGGGAGAGAGCAGTACTTC
.	TRBV5-1	TRBJ2-5	.	16	CASSLEGAIPWETQYF	TGCGCCAGCAGCTTGGAAGGGGCGATTCCATGGGAGACCCAGTACTTC
.	TRBV4-1	TRBJ2-2	.	16	CASSEIDRGGTGELFF	TGCGCCAGCAGCGAAATCGACAGGGGAGGGACCGGGGAGCTGTTTTTT
once	TRBV24-1	TRBJ2-7	TRBD2	16	CATSDSSGANSYEQYF	TGTGCCACCAGTGACTCTAGCGGAGCGAACTCCTACGAGCAGTACTTC
.	TRBV21-1	TRBJ1-3	.	16	CASSKEQGLSGNTIYF	TGTGCCAGCAGCAAAGAACAGGGCCTGTCTGGAAACACCATATATTTT
many	TRBV19	TRBJ2-3	TRBD2	17	CASSIGGTSGSTDTQYF	TGTGCCAGTAGTATAGGTGGGACTAGCGGGAGCACAGATACGCAGTATTTT
once	TRBV7-2	TRBJ2-7	.	13	CASSFDFSYEQYF	TGTGCCAGCAGCTTCGACTTCTCCTACGAGCAGTACTTC
once	TRBV6-5	TRBJ1-5	.	14	CASRFKARMQPQHF	TGTGCCAGCAGGTTTAAGGCGCGGATGCAGCCCCAGCATTTT
.	TRBV27	TRBJ1-1	.	14	CASSLHRSGTEAFF	TGTGCCAGCAGTTTGCACCGTAGCGGCACTGAAGCTTTCTTT